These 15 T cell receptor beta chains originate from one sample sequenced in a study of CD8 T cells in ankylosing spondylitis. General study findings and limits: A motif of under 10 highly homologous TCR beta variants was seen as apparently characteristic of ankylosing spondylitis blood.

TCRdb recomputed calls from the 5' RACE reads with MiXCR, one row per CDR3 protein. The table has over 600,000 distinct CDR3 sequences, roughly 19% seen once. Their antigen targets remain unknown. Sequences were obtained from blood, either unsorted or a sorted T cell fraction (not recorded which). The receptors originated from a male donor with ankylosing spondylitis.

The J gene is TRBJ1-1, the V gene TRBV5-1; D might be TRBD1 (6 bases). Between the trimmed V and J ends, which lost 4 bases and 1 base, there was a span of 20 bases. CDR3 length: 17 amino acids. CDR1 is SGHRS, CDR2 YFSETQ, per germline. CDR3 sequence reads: CASSLYVIRGSNTEAFF. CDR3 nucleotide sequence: TGCGCCAGCAGCCTGTACGTTATCAGGGGCTCGAACACTGAAGCTTTCTTT.

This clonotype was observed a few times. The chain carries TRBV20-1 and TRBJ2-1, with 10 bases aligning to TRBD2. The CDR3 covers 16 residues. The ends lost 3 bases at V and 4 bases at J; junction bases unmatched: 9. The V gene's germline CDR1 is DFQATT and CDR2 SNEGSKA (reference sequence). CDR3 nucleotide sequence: TGCAGTGCTAGGGACCCTCTAGCGGGGGTATACAATGAGCAGTTCTTC. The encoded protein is CSARDPLAGVYNEQFF.

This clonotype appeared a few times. DNA of the CDR3: TGTGCCAGCAGTTCCTCCCTGACAGCCTCAGGCTATGGCTACACCTTC. Translated, it gives CASSSSLTASGYGYTF. The rearrangement links TRBV12-3 or TRBV12-4 to TRBJ1-2; the D gene is possibly TRBD1 (5 bases). Trimming shortened V by 4 bases and J by 4 bases, and 19 bases separated the two germline ends. The CDR3 runs to 16 residues.

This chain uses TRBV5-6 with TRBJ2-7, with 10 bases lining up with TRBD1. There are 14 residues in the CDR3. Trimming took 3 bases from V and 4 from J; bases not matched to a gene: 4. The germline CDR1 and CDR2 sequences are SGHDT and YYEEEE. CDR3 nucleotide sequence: TGTGCCAGCAGCTATGACAGGGGGCGGTACGAGCAGTACTTC. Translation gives CASSYDRGRYEQYF.

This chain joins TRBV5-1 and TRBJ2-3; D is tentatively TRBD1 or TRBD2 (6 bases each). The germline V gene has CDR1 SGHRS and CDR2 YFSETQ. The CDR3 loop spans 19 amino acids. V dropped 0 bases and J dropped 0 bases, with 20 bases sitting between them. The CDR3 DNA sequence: TGCGCCAGCAGCTTGGCCCCACGGGGGCAGGGTGGGAGCACAGATACGCAGTATTTT. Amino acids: CASSLAPRGQGGSTDTQYF.

This chain's CDR3 is CASSLGFGGKNEQFF. DNA for the CDR3: TGTGCCAGCAGCTTAGGTTTCGGAGGGAAGAATGAGCAGTTCTTC. The rearrangement links TRBV7-2 to TRBJ2-1; a weak D match, TRBD2 (6 bases). Germline lookup yields CDR1 SGHTA and CDR2 FQGNSA. The length of the CDR3 is 15 residues. Trimming took off 1 base at V and 7 bases at J, with 14 bases between the two ends.

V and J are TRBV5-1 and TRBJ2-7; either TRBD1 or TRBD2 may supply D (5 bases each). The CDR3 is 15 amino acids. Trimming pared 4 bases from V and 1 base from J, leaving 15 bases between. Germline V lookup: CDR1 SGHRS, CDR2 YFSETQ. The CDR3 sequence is CASSDEGPGSYEQYF. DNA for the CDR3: TGCGCCAGCAGCGACGAGGGACCGGGTTCCTACGAGCAGTACTTC.

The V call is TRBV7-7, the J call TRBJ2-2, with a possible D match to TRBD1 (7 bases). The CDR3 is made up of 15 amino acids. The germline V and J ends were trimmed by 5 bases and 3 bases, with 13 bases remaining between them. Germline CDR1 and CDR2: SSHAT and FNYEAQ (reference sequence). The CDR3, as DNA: TGTGCCAGCAGCCCTGGCAGGGGGGACACCGGGGAGCTGTTTTTT. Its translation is CASSPGRGDTGELFF.

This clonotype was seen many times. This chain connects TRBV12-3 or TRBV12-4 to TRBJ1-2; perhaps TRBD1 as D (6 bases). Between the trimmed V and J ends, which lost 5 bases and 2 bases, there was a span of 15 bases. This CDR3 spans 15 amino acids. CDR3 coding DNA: TGTGCCAGCAGTCCTCGGGGGGGGGCCAACTATGGCTACACCTTC. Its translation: CASSPRGGANYGYTF.

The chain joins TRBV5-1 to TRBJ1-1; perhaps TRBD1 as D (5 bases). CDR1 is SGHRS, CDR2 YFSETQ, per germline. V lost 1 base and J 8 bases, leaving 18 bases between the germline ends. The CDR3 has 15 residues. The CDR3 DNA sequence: TGCGCCAGCAGCTTGAGGATGGGGACTCCGGTAGAAGCTTTCTTT. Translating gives CASSLRMGTPVEAFF.

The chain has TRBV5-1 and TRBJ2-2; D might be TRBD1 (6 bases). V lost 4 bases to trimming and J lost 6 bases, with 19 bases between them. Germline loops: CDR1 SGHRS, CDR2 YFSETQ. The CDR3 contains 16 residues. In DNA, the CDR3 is TGCGCCAGCAGCCCCAGAGGGGGTTCCCCATCCGGGGAGCTGTTTTTT. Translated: CASSPRGGSPSGELFF.

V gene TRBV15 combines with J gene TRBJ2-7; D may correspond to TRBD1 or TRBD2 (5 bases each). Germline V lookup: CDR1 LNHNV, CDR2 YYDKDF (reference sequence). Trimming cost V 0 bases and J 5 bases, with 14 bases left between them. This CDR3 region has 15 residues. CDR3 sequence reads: CATSRDADRGHEQYF. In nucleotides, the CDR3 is TGTGCCACCAGCAGAGATGCCGACCGGGGCCACGAGCAGTACTTC.

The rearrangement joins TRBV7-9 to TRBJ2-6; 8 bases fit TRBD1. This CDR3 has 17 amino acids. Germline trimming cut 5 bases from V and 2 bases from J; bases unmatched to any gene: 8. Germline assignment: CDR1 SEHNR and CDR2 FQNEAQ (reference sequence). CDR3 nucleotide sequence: TGTGCCAGCAGCCGGGGGACAGGTGACCCTGGGGCCAACGTCCTGACTTTC. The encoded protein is CASSRGTGDPGANVLTF.

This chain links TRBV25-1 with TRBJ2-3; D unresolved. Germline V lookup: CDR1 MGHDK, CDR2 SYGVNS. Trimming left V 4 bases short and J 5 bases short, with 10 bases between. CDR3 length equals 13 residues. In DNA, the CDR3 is TGTGCCAGCAGTGTAATGTCAGAAGATACGCAGTATTTT. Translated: CASSVMSEDTQYF.

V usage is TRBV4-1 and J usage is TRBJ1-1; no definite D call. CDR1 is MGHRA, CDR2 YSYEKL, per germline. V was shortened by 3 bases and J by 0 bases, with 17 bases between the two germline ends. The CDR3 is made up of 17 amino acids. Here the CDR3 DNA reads TGCGCCAGCAGCCAGTTATCAGGTGGAGGGATGAACACTGAAGCTTTCTTT. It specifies CASSQLSGGGMNTEAFF.